Included here is one TCR beta chain sequence, with context. Germline V lookup: CDR1 LGHDT, CDR2 YNNKEL (reference sequence). The CDR3 loop spans 15 amino acids. Trimming removed 4 bases from V and 3 bases from J; junction bases left unmatched: 7. Profiling relied on immunoSEQ multiplex PCR, and the TCRdb table lists in-frame clones only, not all of them. This table has about 130,000 clones, around 90% appearing once. These data come from a study of control samples from healthy donors and cancer patients. J is TRBJ2-7 and V is TRBV3-1 (or the pseudogene TRBV3-2); 9 bases are a match to TRBD1. The TCR originated in a man aged 18 to 30 in good health. Sequencing input: blood. This CDR3 is CASSRGQGLFYEQYF. CDR3 nucleotides: TGTGCCAGCAGCCGAGGACAGGGGCTTTTCTACGAGCAGTACTTC.